A single sample is the source of the 26 T cell receptor beta chains below, sequenced in a study of T cell responses to AZD1222 COVID-19 vaccine (dated by TCRdb to about 2021). Library preparation employed the immunoSEQ multiplex PCR assay. Not all clones reach the TCRdb copy of this immuneACCESS table, which keeps in-frame sequences only. Checked studies attribute under half of the gap to unresolved V genes and leave the rest unexplained. The sample includes roughly 120,000 clones, with roughly 90% observed a single time. Clones ranked in the top ten supply 13% of the sample. Sample time point, as interpreted from the label and publication: baseline before first vaccination. The treatment or condition label for this specimen denotes: meningococcal conjugate vaccine given as trial control. The specimen was peripheral blood, collected on day 0 of MenACWY control vaccination. These receptors came from an adult in good health.

This clone is a singleton in its sample. The chain carries TRBV5-1 and TRBJ1-4; TRBD1 is a possible D gene (6 bases). The CDR3 is 16 amino acids. The V gene's germline CDR1 is SGHRS and CDR2 YFSETQ. Trimming shortened V by 4 bases and J by 3 bases, and 16 bases separated the two germline ends. The CDR3 DNA is TGCGCCAGCAGCCCCGCCCCGGGACAAGCTAATGAAAAACTGTTTTTT. Protein product: CASSPAPGQANEKLFF.

The V gene is TRBV30, the J gene TRBJ1-4; 11 bases match TRBD1. This CDR3 has 14 residues. Germline lookup yields CDR1 GTSNPN and CDR2 SVGIG (reference sequence). J lost 8 bases, V lost 2 bases, and 4 bases had no gene match. CDR3 protein: CAWSRGTGGEKLFF. The CDR3, as DNA: TGTGCCTGGAGTCGTGGGACAGGGGGAGAAAAACTGTTTTTT.

This clone was seen once. The chain recombines TRBV28 with TRBJ2-3, with TRBD1 as a possible D gene (6 bases). The germline V and J ends were trimmed by 6 bases and 1 base, with 11 bases remaining between them. Germline CDR1 reads MDHEN; CDR2 reads SYDVKM. CDR3 size: 14 residues. The CDR3 loop is CASRAGDGTDTQYF. CDR3 in DNA: TGTGCCAGCAGGGCAGGGGACGGCACAGATACGCAGTATTTT.

The chain combines TRBV6-9 with TRBJ1-4; no definite D call. The ends were cut back, 4 bases at V and 0 bases at J, with 12 bases in the middle. There are 16 residues in the CDR3. Looked up from germline, CDR1 is MNHGY and CDR2 is SVAAGI. CDR3 in amino acids: CASSCTRTATNEKLFF. The DNA of the CDR3 is TGTGCCAGCAGTTGTACCCGGACTGCAACTAATGAAAAACTGTTTTTT.

This clone was recorded only once. The rearrangement joins TRBV7-2 to TRBJ1-5, with TRBD1 as a possible D gene (6 bases). The germline V gene encodes CDR1 SGHTA and CDR2 FQGNSA. This CDR3 region has 16 residues. Trimming cost V 5 bases and J 7 bases, with 21 bases left between them. The CDR3 protein is CASSKGGTPKTQPQHF. In DNA form, the CDR3 reads TGTGCCAGCAGCAAAGGGGGGACACCTAAAACACAGCCCCAGCATTTT. Using reference TRBV7-2 and TRBJ1-5 for the parts outside the CDR3, the full variable domain is GAGVSQSPSNKVTEKGKDVELRCDPISGHTALYWYRQSLGQGLEFLIYFQGNSAPDKSGLPSDRFSAERTGGSVSTLTIQRTQQEDSAVYLCASSKGGTPKTQPQHFGDGTRLSIL.

The V gene is TRBV6-5, the J gene TRBJ1-5, with 10 bases lining up with TRBD1. V dropped 7 bases and J dropped 5; count of bases not matched to a gene: 2. Per germline, CDR1 MNHEY and CDR2 SVGAGI. The CDR3 sequence is 13 residues long. This chain's CDR3 is CASTGQGDQPQHF. Written as DNA, the CDR3 is TGTGCCAGCACCGGACAGGGGGATCAGCCCCAGCATTTT.

The rearrangement uses TRBV9 and TRBJ1-5, with TRBD1 matching 7 bases. The CDR3 contains 19 residues. Germline CDR1 and CDR2: SGDLS and YYNGEE. V was pared by 4 bases and J by 3 bases, with 19 bases of the junction left unmatched. The CDR3 sequence: CASSPRKGAGPFSNQPQHF. The CDR3 coding sequence is TGTGCCAGCAGCCCGCGGAAGGGGGCTGGCCCTTTCTCCAATCAGCCCCAGCATTTT.

The gene calls are TRBV5-1 and TRBJ1-2; tentatively, D is TRBD1 (5 bases). The germline V gene has CDR1 SGHRS and CDR2 YFSETQ. This CDR3 spans 13 amino acids. The V end was cut by 4 bases, the J end by 3 bases, with 10 bases between. In nucleotides, the CDR3 is TGCGCCAGCAGCCCGGACATCTACTATGGCTACACCTTC. This gives the protein CASSPDIYYGYTF.

V gene TRBV4-1 combines with J gene TRBJ1-2; D is possibly TRBD1 (6 bases). This CDR3 has 18 residues. In germline, CDR1 is MGHRA, CDR2 YSYEKL. V lost 1 base to trimming and J lost 5 bases, with 23 bases between them. The CDR3 DNA follows: TGCGCCAGCAGCCAAGTCGCCCGGACAGCAATCGAAGCTTATGGCTACACCTTC. Its translation: CASSQVARTAIEAYGYTF.

This clone was detected only a few times. The gene calls are TRBV12-5 and TRBJ1-5; D not certain. The V end was cut by 8 bases, the J end by 2 bases, with 10 bases between. Per the germline V gene, CDR1 is LGHNT and CDR2 is FRNRAP. The CDR3 loop spans 13 amino acids. Here the CDR3 reads CASSIEGNQPQHF. The CDR3, as DNA: TGTGCTAGTTCAATCGAGGGCAATCAGCCCCAGCATTTT.

The chain combines TRBV28 with TRBJ2-3; TRBD2 aligns across 9 bases. V shed 5 bases and J 1 base; nucleotides not matched to a gene: 1. CDR1 is MDHEN and CDR2 is SYDVKM in the germline V gene. The CDR3 has 14 amino acids. DNA of the CDR3: TGTGCCAGCAGTCCTAGCGGGGGCACAGATACGCAGTATTTT. This gives the protein CASSPSGGTDTQYF.

V gene TRBV28 combines with J gene TRBJ1-2; 7 bases map to TRBD1. V was pared by 8 bases and J by 5 bases, with 11 bases of the junction left unmatched. This CDR3 has 14 residues. From germline, CDR1 is MDHEN and CDR2 SYDVKM. Here the CDR3 reads CASAPGQSSYGYTF. CDR3 coding DNA: TGTGCCAGCGCTCCGGGACAGAGTAGTTATGGCTACACCTTC.

V and J are TRBV4-3 and TRBJ1-5; D gene unclear. The CDR3 contains 18 residues. Trimming removed 0 bases at V and 3 bases at J, with 18 bases between. From germline, CDR1 is LGHNA and CDR2 YSLEER. CDR3 amino acids: CASSQDLAVISSNQPQHF. CDR3 nucleotide sequence: TGCGCCAGCAGCCAAGATTTGGCAGTTATAAGCTCCAATCAGCCCCAGCATTTT.

V usage is TRBV28 and J usage is TRBJ1-2; no definite D call. Germline V gene data show CDR1 as MDHEN and CDR2 as SYDVKM. V gave up 5 bases and J gave up 5 bases, with 15 bases separating them. This CDR3 contains 14 residues. The CDR3 nucleotides read TGTGCCAGCAGTGCCTATGATCATTTTTATGGCTACACCTTC. This gives the protein CASSAYDHFYGYTF.

The chain carries TRBV5-4 and TRBJ1-5; possible D gene TRBD1, 5 bases. The CDR3 is 14 residues long. The V end lost 2 bases, the J end lost 5 bases, and 11 bases lay between the germline ends. The V gene's germline CDR1 is SGHNT and CDR2 YYREEE (reference sequence). The CDR3 is CASSFWGGDQPQHF. The CDR3 nucleotides are TGTGCCAGCAGCTTTTGGGGGGGGGATCAGCCCCAGCATTTT.

The J gene is TRBJ1-2, the V gene TRBV7-2; maybe TRBD1 (5 bases). Trimming cost V 3 bases and J 2 bases, with 13 bases left between them. The CDR3 totals 15 residues. Germline V gives CDR1 SGHTA, CDR2 FQGNSA. The CDR3 DNA reads as TGTGCCAGCAGCTTGACCGGGACGGAGAACTATGGCTACACCTTC. This gives the protein CASSLTGTENYGYTF.

The chain recombines TRBV5-1 with TRBJ1-2; 12 bases fit TRBD1. V shed 4 bases and J 13 bases; nucleotides not matched to a gene: 8. Germline V lookup: CDR1 SGHRS, CDR2 YFSETQ. The CDR3 contains 13 residues. The CDR3 DNA reads as TGCGCCAGCAGCGCCCGGGACAGGGGGCGTCTCACCTTC. It encodes CASSARDRGRLTF. Supplemented by reference TRBV5-1 and TRBJ1-2, the full variable domain reads KAGVTQTPRYLIKTRGQQVTLSCSPISGHRSVSWYQQTPGQGLQFLFEYFSETQRNKGNFPGRFSGRQFSNSRSEMNVSTLELGDSALYLCASSARDRGRLTFGSGTRLTVV.

This chain links TRBV3-1 (or the pseudogene TRBV3-2) with TRBJ1-2; D might be TRBD1 (5 bases). The CDR3 loop spans 16 amino acids. The germline CDR1 and CDR2 sequences are LGHDT and YNNKEL (reference sequence). The V and J ends lost 0 bases and 4 bases respectively, with 15 bases between them. In nucleotides, the CDR3 is TGTGCCAGCAGCCAAGAGATAGGAGGGGTAGGCTATGGCTACACCTTC. It translates to CASSQEIGGVGYGYTF.

The rearrangement uses TRBV4-1 and TRBJ1-4, with D maybe TRBD1 (6 bases). CDR1 is MGHRA, CDR2 YSYEKL, per germline. V was pared by 0 bases and J by 7 bases, with 15 bases between. The CDR3 has 16 amino acids. CDR3 bases: TGCGCCAGCAGCCAAGATCGTCGGCAGGGGAGTGAAAAACTGTTTTTT. Translating gives CASSQDRRQGSEKLFF.

The chain couples TRBV2 to TRBJ1-6; no reliable D call. The germline CDR1 and CDR2 sequences are SNHLY and FYNNEI. The CDR3 runs 13 residues. Trimming pared 4 bases from V and 2 bases from J, leaving 3 bases between. The CDR3 loop is CASSGPYNSPLHF. The CDR3 nucleotides are TGTGCCAGCAGTGGCCCCTATAATTCACCCCTCCACTTT.

The V gene is TRBV11-3, the J gene TRBJ1-5; D possibly corresponds to TRBD1 (5 bases). This CDR3 contains 17 residues. CDR1 and CDR2 from the germline V gene are SGHNT and YENEEA. Trimming cost V 5 bases and J 6 bases, with 23 bases left between them. In nucleotides, the CDR3 is TGTGCCAGCAGCACAGACCCCCCCAGGGTATTCAGTCAGCCCCAGCATTTT. It codes for CASSTDPPRVFSQPQHF.

The rearrangement links TRBV5-1 to TRBJ2-3, with 9 positions matching TRBD2. The V gene's germline CDR1 is SGHRS and CDR2 YFSETQ. The trim removed 0 bases at V and 2 bases at J, leaving 7 bases unmatched. The CDR3 is made up of 17 amino acids. In DNA form, the CDR3 reads TGCGCCAGCAGCTTGGCGGGGCTAGCGGGGCTCACAGATACGCAGTATTTT. Amino acids: CASSLAGLAGLTDTQYF.

The sample holds one count of this clone. The chain links TRBV3-1 (or the pseudogene TRBV3-2) to TRBJ1-2; D is unresolved. The germline gives CDR1 LGHDT, CDR2 YNNKEL (reference sequence). The CDR3 loop spans 14 amino acids. V lost 4 bases and J 7 bases, leaving 16 bases between the germline ends. The CDR3 DNA follows: TGTGCCAGCAGCCCCACGGGATTCCATCTTGGCTACACCTTC. This sequence encodes CASSPTGFHLGYTF.

The gene calls are TRBV7-8 and TRBJ2-2, with 9 bases lining up with TRBD1. V shed 1 base and J 4 bases; nucleotides not matched to a gene: 7. From germline, CDR1 is SGHVS and CDR2 FQNEAQ. The CDR3 spans 17 residues. The CDR3 reads CASSLGPGQGSTGELFF. CDR3 bases: TGTGCCAGCAGCTTAGGCCCGGGACAGGGAAGCACCGGGGAGCTGTTTTTT.

The rearrangement uses TRBV28 and TRBJ2-1; 11 nucleotides agree with TRBD2. J gave up 8 bases and V 6 bases, and 9 bases lay outside the gene matches. CDR1 is MDHEN and CDR2 is SYDVKM in the germline V gene. The CDR3 loop spans 15 amino acids. This CDR3 reads CASRYTSGRRYEQFF. The CDR3 DNA reads as TGTGCCAGCAGATATACTAGCGGGAGAAGGTATGAGCAGTTCTTC.

This chain joins TRBV4-3 and TRBJ2-2; the D is unclear. Per germline, CDR1 LGHNA and CDR2 YSLEER. The CDR3 has 15 amino acids. V was shortened by 2 bases and J by 1 base, with 8 bases between the two germline ends. The CDR3 nucleotides are TGCGCCAGCAGCCAACCAGCGCGGAACACCGGGGAGCTGTTTTTT. This gives the protein CASSQPARNTGELFF.